Each of the 32 T cell receptor beta chains below was sequenced from the same sample in a study of response to subunit inactivated influenza vaccine. TCRdb processed the RT-PCR reads anew with MiXCR; each CDR3 protein has one entry. The sample has some 520,000 distinct CDR3 sequences, approximately 15% seen once. The sample here was CD4+ T cells sorted from PBMCs, taken about 24 months after vaccination. Receptor source: a man between 50 and 70 years old who received an inactivated influenza vaccine.

In its sample, this clonotype was seen once. One end of the junction does not line up with germline, which may come from a read error. The J gene is TRBJ1-4, the V gene TRBV4-3; a possible D gene is TRBD1 (6 bases). CDR1 and CDR2 (germline): LGHNA, YSLEER. This CDR3 is built from 15 residues. The CDR3 reads CVSSQHRATNEKLFF. Here the CDR3 DNA reads TGCGTCAGCAGCCAACACAGGGCAACTAATGAAAAACTGTTTTTT.

This sequence joins TRBV27 and TRBJ1-3, with D hard to call. V was pared by 4 bases and J by 0 bases, with 13 bases between. The germline gives CDR1 MNHEY, CDR2 SMNVEV (reference sequence). The CDR3 runs 16 residues. This chain's CDR3 is CASSSRTVSSGNTIYF. In DNA, the CDR3 is TGTGCCAGCAGTTCCCGTACCGTAAGCTCTGGAAACACCATATATTTT.

The chain has TRBV5-1 and TRBJ2-1; 9 bases line up with TRBD1. This CDR3 has 17 amino acids. Germline CDR1 is SGHRS and CDR2 is YFSETQ. With V trimmed by 0 bases and J by 2 bases, 6 bases remained unmatched. CDR3 in amino acids: CASSLGYRDRAYNEQFF. The CDR3 DNA reads as TGCGCCAGCAGCTTGGGATACCGGGACAGGGCCTACAATGAGCAGTTCTTC.

The chain's CDR3 is CSAFPQGALTEAFF. The CDR3, as DNA: TGCAGCGCTTTTCCCCAGGGGGCTTTAACTGAAGCTTTCTTT. This chain connects TRBV29-1 to TRBJ1-1, with TRBD1 matching 8 bases. J gave up 5 bases and V 7 bases, and 12 bases lay outside the gene matches. Germline CDR1 is SQVTM and CDR2 is ANQGSEA. The length of the CDR3 is 14 residues. The full variable domain, its missing parts supplied by reference TRBV29-1 and TRBJ1-1, is SAVISQKPSRDICQRGTSLTIQCQVDSQVTMMFWYRQQPGQSLTLIATANQGSEATYESGFVIDKFPISRPNLTFSTLTVSNMSPEDSSIYLCSAFPQGALTEAFFGQGTRLTVV.

This clonotype appeared many times. The chain is built from TRBV7-2 and TRBJ2-7; 7 nucleotides agree with TRBD1. The CDR3 totals 15 residues. V trimming: 1 base; J trimming: 4 bases; junction bases outside the gene matches: 7. Germline CDR1 and CDR2: SGHTA and FQGNSA. For the CDR3, the DNA is TGTGCCAGCAGCTTAGACGACAGGGTTGGTTACGAGCAGTACTTC. It is translated as CASSLDDRVGYEQYF.

In this sample, this clonotype turned up many times. This CDR3 is CASSFSGRRGYTF. The CDR3 DNA follows: TGTGCCAGCAGTTTCTCAGGGAGACGAGGCTACACCTTC. The chain has TRBV12-3 or TRBV12-4 and TRBJ1-2; maybe TRBD1 (5 bases). The V and J ends lost 3 bases and 8 bases respectively, with 13 bases between them. The CDR3 runs 13 residues.

The chain combines TRBV6-1 with TRBJ2-3, with 8 bases lining up with TRBD2. V dropped 2 bases and J dropped 5; count of bases not matched to a gene: 6. The germline gives CDR1 MNHNS, CDR2 SASEGT. The CDR3 covers 15 residues. The CDR3: CASSEPGLVVDTQYF. CDR3 coding DNA: TGTGCCAGCAGTGAACCGGGACTAGTGGTAGATACGCAGTATTTT.

In its sample, this clonotype was seen a few times. The chain is built from TRBV5-5 and TRBJ2-5; the match to TRBD2 covers 8 bases. The V gene's germline CDR1 is SGHKS and CDR2 YYEKEE (reference sequence). Germline trimming cut 0 bases from V and 2 bases from J; bases unmatched to any gene: 6. The CDR3 has 16 amino acids. In DNA form, the CDR3 reads TGTGCCAGCAGCTTGGAAGCGGGAGCACGACAAGAGACCCAGTACTTC. Its translation: CASSLEAGARQETQYF.

A remark on this clonotype: A much larger clone is a single base away; this may be a read error. This chain connects TRBV27 to TRBJ1-5; D possibly corresponds to TRBD1 (6 bases). The CDR3 has 14 residues. V was cut by 3 bases and J by 1 base, with 7 bases left in between. CDR1 MNHEY and CDR2 SMNVEV come from the germline V gene (reference sequence). CDR3 DNA sequence: TGTGCCAGCAGTTTTCAGGGGAGCAATCAGCCCCAGCATTTT. Its protein is CASSFQGSNQPQHF.

This clonotype showed up just a few times. V gene TRBV5-1 combines with J gene TRBJ2-3; D is perhaps TRBD1 (6 bases). This CDR3 has 15 amino acids. Germline CDR1 reads SGHRS; CDR2 reads YFSETQ. Trimming left V 5 bases short and J 0 bases short, with 13 bases between. The CDR3 reads CASSIGQSSTDTQYF. In nucleotides, the CDR3 is TGCGCCAGCAGTATAGGACAGAGCAGCACAGATACGCAGTATTTT.

CDR3 region: CASSLPRFEGRKQYF. The CDR3 DNA sequence: TGTGCCAGCAGTTTGCCCCGGTTTGAGGGTAGGAAGCAGTACTTC. V is TRBV28 and J is TRBJ2-7, with a weak D call TRBD2 (5 bases). The CDR3 totals 15 residues. With 3 bases removed from V and 8 bases from J, the gap between germline ends came to 20 bases. Germline CDR1 reads MDHEN; CDR2 reads SYDVKM.

The chain employs TRBV4-2 and TRBJ2-2, with D uncertain. The CDR3 has 16 residues. V lost 4 bases to trimming and J lost 4 bases, with 16 bases between them. Germline V gives CDR1 LGHNA, CDR2 YNFKEQ. The CDR3 region has the DNA TGTGCCAGCAGCCTCTTAAGTGGAACTTTCACCGGGGAGCTGTTTTTT. It codes for CASSLLSGTFTGELFF.

This clonotype was seen a few times. The rearrangement links TRBV20-1 to TRBJ1-5; no firm D call. CDR3 length: 12 amino acids. V was trimmed by 6 bases and J by 0 bases, leaving 6 bases between them. Germline lookup yields CDR1 DFQATT and CDR2 SNEGSKA (reference sequence). The CDR3, as DNA: TGCAGTGCCCTGCATAGCAATCAGCCCCAGCATTTT. Residues: CSALHSNQPQHF.

There are a few counts of this clonotype. V gene TRBV20-1 combines with J gene TRBJ1-6; tentatively, D is TRBD1 (5 bases). The CDR3 consists of 15 residues. In germline, CDR1 is DFQATT, CDR2 SNEGSKA (reference sequence). Trimming cost V 3 bases and J 7 bases, with 16 bases left between them. CDR3 loop: CSASRLSGRNSPLHF. The CDR3 DNA is TGCAGTGCTAGCCGGTTATCGGGACGGAATTCACCCCTCCACTTT.

The J gene is TRBJ2-3, the V gene TRBV11-1, with TRBD2 identical over 7 bases. The CDR3 length is 16 residues. V lost 1 base and J lost 3; bases outside the gene matches: 7. Looked up from germline, CDR1 is SGHAT and CDR2 is FQDESV (reference sequence). For the CDR3, the DNA is TGTGCCAGCAGCTTAGATTTGGGAGGGCCGACAGATACGCAGTATTTT. This sequence encodes CASSLDLGGPTDTQYF.

This clonotype was detected a few times. The V gene is TRBV20-1, the J gene TRBJ2-1; 11 bases agree with TRBD2. This CDR3 spans 16 amino acids. CDR1 and CDR2 (germline): DFQATT, SNEGSKA (reference sequence). V was clipped by 1 base and J by 6 bases; unmatched bases: 8. CDR3: CSARVGLAGGSNEQFF. The CDR3, as DNA: TGCAGTGCTAGAGTCGGGCTAGCGGGAGGTTCCAATGAGCAGTTCTTC.

This clonotype turned up a few times. The rearrangement links TRBV20-1 to TRBJ2-7; D gene uncertain. V lost 1 base and J lost 2, with 12 bases in between. Germline V gives CDR1 DFQATT, CDR2 SNEGSKA (reference sequence). The CDR3 consists of 14 residues. CDR3 nucleotides: TGCAGTGCTAGAGGGTGGCAGCCACCCTACGAGCAGTACTTC. Protein product: CSARGWQPPYEQYF.

The rearrangement joins TRBV20-1 to TRBJ2-5; D perhaps matches TRBD1 (6 bases). V gave up 4 bases and J gave up 5 bases, with 11 bases separating them. CDR3 length: 12 residues. Germline CDR1 and CDR2: DFQATT and SNEGSKA (reference sequence). In DNA form, the CDR3 reads TGCAGTGCTATTGGGGGCGGGGAGACCCAGTACTTC. As protein: CSAIGGGETQYF.

Many counts were recorded for this clonotype. The genes are TRBV29-1 and TRBJ2-7; TRBD2 aligns across 10 bases. Per germline, CDR1 SQVTM and CDR2 ANQGSEA. V lost 4 bases to trimming and J lost 7 bases; unmatched junction nucleotides: 7. This CDR3 has 13 amino acids. The CDR3 coding sequence is TGCAGCGTTGGGCTAGCGGGAGTGTTTGAGCAGTACTTC. Protein: CSVGLAGVFEQYF.

This clonotype was counted between two and nine times. The CDR3 sequence: CASSLLAGGQNNEQFF. In nucleotides, the CDR3 is TGTGCCAGCAGCCTCCTAGCGGGGGGGCAGAACAATGAGCAGTTCTTC. V gene TRBV14 combines with J gene TRBJ2-1; 12 nucleotides line up with TRBD2. With V trimmed by 4 bases and J by 5 bases, 6 bases remained unmatched. Germline V CDR1 and CDR2: SGHDN, FVKESK. The CDR3 spans 16 residues.

This clonotype was observed a handful of times. The V call is TRBV7-6, the J call TRBJ1-1; TRBD1 might be the D (5 bases). CDR1 and CDR2 (germline): SGHVS, FNYEAQ. This CDR3 is 16 amino acids long. V lost 1 base to trimming and J lost 1 base, with 13 bases between them. The CDR3 DNA is TGTGCCAGCAGCTTAGGCCCCGGGACGGAGAACACTGAAGCTTTCTTT. Residues: CASSLGPGTENTEAFF.

This clonotype has a handful of counts. This chain links TRBV4-2 with TRBJ1-1, with 8 bases fitting TRBD1. The germline gives CDR1 LGHNA, CDR2 YNFKEQ. V dropped 3 bases and J dropped 5; count of bases not matched to a gene: 5. The CDR3 consists of 14 residues. Here the CDR3 DNA reads TGTGCCAGCAGCCAGGACACAGGGGGTACTGAAGCTTTCTTT. It yields the protein CASSQDTGGTEAFF.

The sample holds a few counts of this clonotype. This chain joins TRBV10-3 and TRBJ1-1, with a possible D match to TRBD1 (5 bases). V dropped 10 bases and J dropped 3 bases, with 9 bases sitting between them. The CDR3 loop spans 11 amino acids. Germline CDR1 reads ENHRY; CDR2 reads SYGVKD. In DNA form, the CDR3 reads TGTGCCACCAGCAGGGACACTGAAGCTTTCTTT. This codes for CATSRDTEAFF.

This clonotype was seen a few times. The genes are TRBV10-3 and TRBJ1-1, with D possibly matching TRBD1 (5 bases). V lost 2 bases and J 4 bases, leaving 11 bases between the germline ends. Germline V gives CDR1 ENHRY, CDR2 SYGVKD. The CDR3 extends over 14 amino acids. The DNA for the CDR3 is TGTGCCATCAGTGAGGGGGGAGTGGGCACTGAAGCTTTCTTT. Translated: CAISEGGVGTEAFF.

The chain carries TRBV20-1 and TRBJ2-1; 8 bases fit TRBD1. CDR1 DFQATT and CDR2 SNEGSKA come from the germline V gene (reference sequence). Unmatched junction bases numbered 10, after V lost 5 bases and J lost 7 bases. The CDR3 runs 14 residues. The CDR3: CSAPRGQGVNEQFF. In DNA form, the CDR3 reads TGCAGTGCTCCACGAGGACAGGGTGTAAATGAGCAGTTCTTC.

This clonotype was seen more than once but under ten times. The chain is built from TRBV3-1 and TRBJ1-1; possibly TRBD1 for D (5 bases). CDR1 LGHDT and CDR2 YNNKEL come from the germline V gene (reference sequence). The V end was cut by 0 bases, the J end by 6 bases, with 20 bases between. CDR3 length equals 17 residues. Here the CDR3 DNA reads TGTGCCAGCAGCCAAGATCTTACTACAGGAAAACAGGCTGAAGCTTTCTTT. Protein: CASSQDLTTGKQAEAFF.

The table lists this clonotype with a few counts. The chain uses TRBV12-3 or TRBV12-4 and TRBJ1-3; tentative D call: TRBD1 (5 bases). Deletions cut 6 bases from V and 9 bases from J, with 12 bases between. CDR3 length: 12 residues. CDR3 amino acids: CASSFREGTIYF. In DNA, the CDR3 is TGTGCCAGCAGCTTCAGGGAAGGCACCATATATTTT.

The chain links TRBV7-9 to TRBJ2-7; 11 bases agree with TRBD1. Losses at the gene ends were 5 bases for V and 4 bases for J; bases not matched to a gene: 7. Germline CDR1 SEHNR, CDR2 FQNEAQ (reference sequence). The CDR3 length is 15 residues. The DNA of the CDR3 is TGTGCCAGCAGCCCCGGGACAGGGGGATATTACGAGCAGTACTTC. It yields the protein CASSPGTGGYYEQYF.

A remark on this clonotype: This clone may be a read error of a much larger clone one base away. The chain carries TRBV6-4 and TRBJ1-1; D is unclear. V lost 5 bases and J 1 base, leaving 17 bases between the germline ends. The CDR3 has 16 residues. Germline V gives CDR1 MRHNA, CDR2 SNTAGT. DNA for the CDR3: TGTGCCAGCAGTAACAGTTTTTTGCCCCCGAACACTGAAGCTTTCTTT. Translating gives CASSNSFLPPNTEAFF.

V is TRBV4-3 and J is TRBJ2-5, with D uncertain. The CDR3 is 13 residues long. Trimming cost V 2 bases and J 5 bases, with 9 bases left between them. Germline V CDR1 and CDR2: LGHNA, YSLEER. The CDR3: CASSQRMGETQYF. Written as DNA, the CDR3 is TGCGCCAGCAGCCAAAGAATGGGGGAGACCCAGTACTTC.

The rearrangement joins TRBV10-3 to TRBJ1-5; D is possibly TRBD1 (6 bases). V gave up 6 bases and J gave up 5 bases, with 17 bases separating them. Germline assignment: CDR1 ENHRY and CDR2 SYGVKD. This CDR3 is 15 amino acids long. CDR3 sequence: CAISGTPAGDQPQHF. The CDR3 nucleotides are TGTGCCATCAGCGGGACACCAGCAGGGGATCAGCCCCAGCATTTT.

The V call is TRBV5-4, the J call TRBJ2-4; no reliable D call. The CDR3 totals 15 residues. The V gene lost 7 bases and the J gene lost 5 bases, with 19 bases spanning the gap. Germline assignment: CDR1 SGHNT and CDR2 YYREEE (reference sequence). The CDR3: CASGRAERGENIQYF. As DNA, the CDR3 is TGTGCCAGCGGTAGGGCGGAGCGTGGGGAAAACATTCAGTACTTC.